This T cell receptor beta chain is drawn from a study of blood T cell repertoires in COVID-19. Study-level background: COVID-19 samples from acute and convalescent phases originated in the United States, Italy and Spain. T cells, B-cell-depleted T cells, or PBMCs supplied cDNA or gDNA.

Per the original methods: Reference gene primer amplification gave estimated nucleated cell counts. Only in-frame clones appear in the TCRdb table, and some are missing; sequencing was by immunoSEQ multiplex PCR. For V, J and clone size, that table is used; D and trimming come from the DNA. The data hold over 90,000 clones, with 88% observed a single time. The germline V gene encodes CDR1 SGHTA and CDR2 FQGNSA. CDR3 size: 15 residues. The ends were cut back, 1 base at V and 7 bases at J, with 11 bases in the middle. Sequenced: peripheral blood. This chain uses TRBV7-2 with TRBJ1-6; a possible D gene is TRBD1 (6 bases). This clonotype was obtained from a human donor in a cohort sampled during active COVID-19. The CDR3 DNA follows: TGTGCCAGCAGCTTAGGGGGACACGGCAATTCACCCCTCCACTTT. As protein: CASSLGGHGNSPLHF.